A selection of T cell receptor beta chains follows, all from one sample in a study of blood T cell repertoires in COVID-19. Using immunoSEQ multiplex PCR, the repertoire was profiled, and TCRdb retains in-frame clones only, with some absent. Among 290,000 or so clones, 65% to 90% were seen once, and the ten largest hold less than 6.5%. The sequenced sample consisted of peripheral blood. Receptors were obtained from a man aged 50 to 60 with active or convalescent COVID-19. Each CDR3 is given with its conserved first and last residue. D genes are given only for firm matches. Where a row states a size, it is once, few, many or the class of an expanded clone; other rows omit it.

>TRBJ2-7|-|TRBV9|-
CASSSGVDGEQYF
TGTGCCAGCAGCTCGGGGGTAGACGGCGAGCAGTACTTC
>TRBJ1-4|-|TRBV27|-
CASSVTPGHMEKLFF
TGTGCCAGCAGTGTCACGCCGGGACATATGGAAAAACTGTTTTTT
>TRBJ2-5|-|TRBV30|TRBD2
CAWSRGLAGLRETQYF
TGTGCCTGGAGTAGGGGACTAGCGGGCCTCCGAGAGACCCAGTACTTC
>TRBJ1-1|-|TRBV2|TRBD1
CASSPRQGATAEAFF
TGTGCCAGCAGTCCCCGACAGGGGGCTACGGCTGAAGCTTTCTTT
>TRBJ2-7|-|TRBV3-1/TRBV3-2|-
CASSQGDEQYF
TGTGCCAGCAGCCAGGGCGACGAGCAGTACTTC
>TRBJ1-2|-|TRBV3-1/TRBV3-2|TRBD1
CASTDRSKMNYGYTF
TGTGCCAGTACGGACAGGTCAAAGATGAACTATGGCTACACCTTC
>TRBJ2-5|-|TRBV30|TRBD1
CAWSHTRTGRETQYF
TGTGCCTGGAGTCACACACGGACAGGGCGAGAGACCCAGTACTTC
>TRBJ2-7|-|TRBV27|-
CASRRTPLIGYEQYF
TGTGCCAGCAGGCGGACTCCCCTCATCGGCTACGAGCAGTACTTC
>TRBJ1-5|-|TRBV7-8|TRBD1
CASSLSEGAKPQHF
TGTGCCAGCAGCTTATCTGAGGGGGCAAAGCCCCAGCATTTT
>TRBJ2-1|-|TRBV9|TRBD2
CASSAPLGAGTYNEQFF
TGTGCCAGCAGCGCCCCTTTAGGAGCGGGGACCTACAATGAGCAGTTCTTC
>TRBJ2-5|-|TRBV5-1|TRBD1
CASSLDGTVYQETQYF
TGCGCCAGCAGCTTGGATGGGACAGTGTACCAAGAGACCCAGTACTTC
>TRBJ2-7|few|TRBV3-1/TRBV3-2|TRBD2
CASSLSGGRTLSYEQYF
TGTGCCAGCAGCCTGTCTGGCGGGAGGACCCTCTCCTACGAGCAGTACTTC
>TRBJ2-3|once|TRBV7-8|-
CASSSREVTDTQYF
TGTGCCAGCAGCTCACGGGAAGTCACAGATACGCAGTATTTT
>TRBJ2-7|-|TRBV18|TRBD1
CASSPATGQGAYEQYF
TGTGCCAGCTCACCAGCTACGGGACAGGGAGCCTACGAGCAGTACTTC
>TRBJ2-7|once|TRBV28|-
CASSSGSLPYEQYF
TGTGCCAGCAGTTCCGGGTCCCTCCCCTACGAGCAGTACTTC
>TRBJ1-1|-|TRBV3-1/TRBV3-2|-
CASSQGQAAAEAFF
TGTGCCAGCAGCCAAGGGCAGGCTGCCGCTGAAGCTTTCTTT
>TRBJ2-2|few|TRBV5-1|TRBD2
CASSLLPRLAGSANTGELFF
TGCGCCAGCAGCTTGTTACCCCGGCTAGCGGGCTCCGCGAACACCGGGGAGCTGTTTTTT
>TRBJ2-3|-|TRBV5-4|TRBD2
CASSSEAGVSTDTQYF
TGTGCCAGCAGCTCTGAAGCGGGAGTAAGCACAGATACGCAGTATTTT
>TRBJ2-7|-|TRBV25-1|TRBD2
CASSERTSGDYYEQYF
TGTGCCAGCAGTGAGAGGACTAGCGGGGACTACTACGAGCAGTACTTC
>TRBJ2-1|-|TRBV20-1|-
CSARVMNEQFF
TGCAGTGCTAGAGTAATGAATGAGCAGTTCTTC
>TRBJ1-2|-|TRBV24-1|-
CATSDGGGDIGGYTF
TGTGCCACCAGTGATGGAGGTGGGGACATCGGGGGCTACACCTTC
>TRBJ2-7|-|TRBV7-9|-
CASSLLGVYSSYEQYF
TGTGCCAGCAGCTTACTTGGCGTCTACAGCTCCTACGAGCAGTACTTC
>TRBJ1-5|-|TRBV10-3|-
CAISESRLMREPQHF
TGTGCCATCAGTGAGTCGAGGCTCATGAGGGAGCCCCAGCATTTT
>TRBJ1-1|-|TRBV10-3|-
CAITGGTNTEAFF
TGTGCCATCACGGGGGGAACGAACACTGAAGCTTTCTTT
>TRBJ2-7|-|TRBV28|TRBD2
CASKRGGSTLSEQYF
TGTGCCAGCAAACGGGGGGGCAGTACCCTTTCAGAGCAGTACTTC
>TRBJ2-7|-|TRBV13|-
CASSPYGTSPSYEQYF
TGTGCCAGCAGCCCGTACGGGACTTCCCCCTCCTACGAGCAGTACTTC
>TRBJ1-4|few|TRBV19|-
CASITREGATNEKLFF
TGTGCCAGTATTACAAGAGAGGGGGCAACTAATGAAAAACTGTTTTTT
>TRBJ1-6|-|TRBV6-1|-
CASSEYVGASPPLHF
TGTGCCAGCAGTGAATATGTGGGGGCGAGTCCACCCCTCCACTTT
>TRBJ2-1|-|TRBV3-1/TRBV3-2|TRBD2
CASSQLLAGSSYNEQFF
TGTGCCAGCAGCCAACTACTAGCGGGCAGCTCCTACAATGAGCAGTTCTTC
>TRBJ1-1|-|TRBV7-8|TRBD1
CASSLDETGRVRTEAFF
TGTGCCAGCAGCTTAGATGAGACAGGGCGGGTGAGGACTGAAGCTTTCTTT
>TRBJ2-2|-|TRBV15|TRBD1
CATSRRQGPGELFF
TGTGCCACCAGCAGGAGACAGGGACCCGGGGAGCTGTTTTTT
>TRBJ2-1|-|TRBV12-5|TRBD2
CASGLRLAGGAGNEQFF
TGTGCTAGTGGTTTGAGGCTAGCGGGGGGGGCTGGCAATGAGCAGTTCTTC
>TRBJ2-5|-|TRBV7-2|-
CASSFAVRETQYF
TGTGCCAGCAGCTTTGCGGTTCGGGAGACCCAGTACTTC
>TRBJ1-1|few|TRBV15|TRBD1
CATSSFPGQGINTEAFF
TGTGCCACCAGCAGTTTCCCGGGACAGGGGATCAACACTGAAGCTTTCTTT
>TRBJ2-1|-|TRBV19|TRBD2
CASSSSGSSYNEQFF
TGTGCCAGTAGTTCCAGCGGGAGCTCCTACAATGAGCAGTTCTTC
>TRBJ2-3|-|TRBV4-1|TRBD2
CASSQGSSSGRAYSTDTQYF
TGCGCCAGCAGCCAAGGGTCTTCTAGCGGGAGGGCCTATAGCACAGATACGCAGTATTTT
>TRBJ1-2|-|TRBV23-1|-
CASSPRAGGDGYTF
TGCGCCAGCAGTCCTCGTGCGGGGGGGGATGGCTACACCTTC
>TRBJ2-1|-|TRBV6-6|TRBD2
CASSPTRAGALGNEQFF
TGTGCCAGCAGTCCCACCCGAGCGGGAGCCCTCGGCAATGAGCAGTTCTTC
>TRBJ1-6|-|TRBV10-3|TRBD1
CAISESFGQDNSPLHF
TGTGCCATCAGTGAGTCGTTCGGACAGGATAATTCACCCCTCCACTTT
>TRBJ1-1|-|TRBV7-9|TRBD1
CASSYHTDRVREAFF
TGTGCCAGCAGCTACCATACCGACAGGGTACGCGAAGCTTTCTTT
>TRBJ1-1|-|TRBV6-6|-
CASSSTGNTEAFF
TGTGCCAGCAGCAGCACAGGTAACACTGAAGCTTTCTTT
>TRBJ2-1|-|TRBV30|TRBD2
CAWSGLAGSNEQFF
TGTGCCTGGAGTGGACTAGCGGGAAGCAATGAGCAGTTCTTC
>TRBJ1-3|-|TRBV7-6|-
CASSRTDWSSGNTIYF
TGTGCCAGCAGCCGAACTGACTGGAGCTCTGGAAACACCATATATTTT
>TRBJ1-2|-|TRBV6-5|-
CASSYSVYLEDGYTF
TGTGCCAGCAGTTACTCGGTTTACCTCGAGGATGGCTACACCTTC
>TRBJ2-1|once|TRBV4-2|TRBD2
CASSQDWGGFVEQFF
TGTGCCAGCAGCCAAGACTGGGGGGGGTTTGTTGAGCAGTTCTTC
>TRBJ2-7|-|TRBV24-1|-
CATHDGPDYEQYF
TGTGCCACTCACGATGGCCCCGACTACGAGCAGTACTTC
>TRBJ2-3|-|TRBV7-2|TRBD2
CASSPGLAGGIPDTQYF
TGTGCCAGCAGCCCTGGGTTAGCGGGAGGAATTCCAGATACGCAGTATTTT
>TRBJ1-1|-|TRBV6-2/TRBV6-3|-
CASSYSSGRGNTEAFF
TGTGCCAGCAGTTACTCGAGTGGCAGGGGAAACACTGAAGCTTTCTTT
>TRBJ1-2|-|TRBV5-6|-
CASSPGTLRSYGYTF
TGTGCCAGCAGCCCAGGGACACTGAGGAGCTATGGCTACACCTTC
>TRBJ1-2|-|TRBV11-3|-
CASSENLDGYTF
TGTGCCAGCAGCGAAAACTTGGATGGCTACACCTTC
>TRBJ2-1|-|TRBV19|TRBD1
CASRVRQGPYNEQFF
TGTGCCAGTAGGGTCCGACAGGGTCCCTACAATGAGCAGTTCTTC
>TRBJ2-7|many|TRBV12-3/TRBV12-4|-
CASSSGLFEQYF
TGTGCCAGCAGTTCCGGACTTTTCGAGCAGTACTTC
>TRBJ1-5|few|TRBV6-5|TRBD1
CASSGQGNSYQPQHF
TGTGCCAGCAGCGGACAGGGGAACTCATATCAGCCCCAGCATTTT
>TRBJ1-1|once|TRBV19|-
CASSIWAGVSNTEAFF
TGTGCCAGTAGTATTTGGGCAGGGGTATCGAACACTGAAGCTTTCTTT